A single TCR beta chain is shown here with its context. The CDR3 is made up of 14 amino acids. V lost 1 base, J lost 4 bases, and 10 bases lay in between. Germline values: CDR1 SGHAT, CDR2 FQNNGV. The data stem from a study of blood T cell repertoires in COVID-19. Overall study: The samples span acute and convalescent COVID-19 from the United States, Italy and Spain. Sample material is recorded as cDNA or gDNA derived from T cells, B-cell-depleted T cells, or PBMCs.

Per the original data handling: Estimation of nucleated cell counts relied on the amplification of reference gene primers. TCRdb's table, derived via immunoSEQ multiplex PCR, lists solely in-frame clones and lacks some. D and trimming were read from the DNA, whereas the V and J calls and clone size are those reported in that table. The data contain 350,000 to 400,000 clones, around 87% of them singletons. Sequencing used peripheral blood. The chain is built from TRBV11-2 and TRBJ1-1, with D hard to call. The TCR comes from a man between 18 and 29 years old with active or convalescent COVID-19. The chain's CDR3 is CASSLARGSTEAFF. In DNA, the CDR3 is TGTGCCAGCAGCTTAGCTCGCGGGTCCACTGAAGCTTTCTTT.